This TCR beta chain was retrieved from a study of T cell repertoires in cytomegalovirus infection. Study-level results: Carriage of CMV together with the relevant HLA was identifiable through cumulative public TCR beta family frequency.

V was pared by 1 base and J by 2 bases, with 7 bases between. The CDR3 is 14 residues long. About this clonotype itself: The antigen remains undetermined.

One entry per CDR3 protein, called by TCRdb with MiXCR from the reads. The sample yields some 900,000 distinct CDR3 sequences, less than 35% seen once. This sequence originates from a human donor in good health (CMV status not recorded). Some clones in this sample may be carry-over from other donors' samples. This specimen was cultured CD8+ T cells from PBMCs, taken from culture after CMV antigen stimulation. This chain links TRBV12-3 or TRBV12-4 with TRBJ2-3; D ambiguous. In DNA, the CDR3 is TGTGCCAGCAGTTTAGTAGGGAACACAGATACGCAGTATTTT. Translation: CASSLVGNTDTQYF.